The 21 T cell receptor beta chains given below trace back to one sample, sequenced in a study of cytomegalovirus exposure and HLA in healthy donors. PCR primers comprised 60 Vbeta and 13 Jbeta primers. Assay used: immunoSEQ multiplex PCR; TCRdb lists only in-frame clones, some missing. The sample has about 130,000 clones, approximately 62% seen once. Specimen: PBMCs. Receptors originate from a human donor in good health.

The V call is TRBV4-3, the J call TRBJ2-2; 7 bases line up with TRBD2. Germline lookup yields CDR1 LGHNA and CDR2 YSLEER. CDR3 length equals 21 residues. V lost 0 bases and J lost 3; bases outside the gene matches: 19. The CDR3 DNA sequence: TGCGCCAGCAGCCAAGACCCATCACGGGGGATGACTAGCCGACACACCGGGGAGCTGTTTTTT. It is translated as CASSQDPSRGMTSRHTGELFF.

CDR3 region: CASSSSGGGYEQYF. In DNA form, the CDR3 reads TGTGCCAGCAGTTCTAGCGGGGGAGGGTACGAGCAGTACTTC. This chain uses TRBV6-5 with TRBJ2-7; 10 nucleotides match TRBD2. There are 14 residues in the CDR3. Germline V lookup: CDR1 MNHEY, CDR2 SVGAGI. Unmatched junction bases numbered 4, after V lost 4 bases and J lost 4 bases.

The chain combines TRBV6-5 with TRBJ1-5; D perhaps matches TRBD1 (5 bases). The CDR3 consists of 13 residues. In germline, CDR1 is MNHEY, CDR2 SVGAGI. Trimming left V 2 bases short and J 7 bases short, with 9 bases between. CDR3 region: CASSYKQGQPQHF. The CDR3 bases are TGTGCCAGCAGTTACAAGCAGGGCCAGCCCCAGCATTTT.

The rearrangement links TRBV27 to TRBJ2-7, with D maybe TRBD1 (6 bases). The V end lost 5 bases, the J end lost 4 bases, and 12 bases lay between the germline ends. The CDR3 totals 13 residues. In germline, CDR1 is MNHEY, CDR2 SMNVEV (reference sequence). The CDR3: CASSQQGIYEQYF. The CDR3 DNA sequence: TGTGCCAGCAGTCAACAGGGAATTTACGAGCAGTACTTC.

CDR3 region: CASSLYGTLENEQYF. As DNA, the CDR3 is TGTGCCAGCAGTTTATATGGCACCTTGGAGAACGAGCAGTACTTC. The chain recombines TRBV28 with TRBJ2-7; D not certain. The CDR3 sequence is 15 residues long. CDR1 and CDR2 (germline): MDHEN, SYDVKM. The ends were cut back, 1 base at V and 5 bases at J, with 15 bases in the middle.

This clone was observed a handful of times. The chain links TRBV18 to TRBJ1-1, with 8 nucleotides matching TRBD1. The germline V gene has CDR1 KGHSH and CDR2 LQKENI. V lost 3 bases to trimming and J lost 5 bases; unmatched junction nucleotides: 5. This CDR3 region has 14 residues. CDR3 loop: CASSPQTGETEAFF. In nucleotides, the CDR3 is TGTGCCAGCTCACCTCAGACAGGGGAGACTGAAGCTTTCTTT.

CDR3 loop: CASSLGGQNTEAFF. The CDR3 nucleotides are TGTGCCAGCAGCTTGGGAGGACAAAACACTGAAGCTTTCTTT. The rearrangement uses TRBV5-8 and TRBJ1-1; a possible D gene is TRBD1 (5 bases). V dropped 0 bases and J dropped 2 bases, with 8 bases sitting between them. The CDR3 sequence is 14 residues long. Germline-derived CDR1 and CDR2 are SGHTS and YDEGEE. The full variable domain, completed using reference TRBV5-8 and TRBJ1-1, is EAGVTQSPTHLIKTRGQQATLRCSPISGHTSVYWYQQALGLGLQFLLWYDEGEERNRGNFPPRFSGRQFPNYSSELNVNALELEDSALYLCASSLGGQNTEAFFGQGTRLTVV.

J is TRBJ1-5 and V is TRBV7-9; 8 positions agree with TRBD1. Per the germline V gene, CDR1 is SEHNR and CDR2 is FQNEAQ (reference sequence). Trimming took 3 bases from V and 4 from J; bases not matched to a gene: 2. The CDR3 spans 14 residues. CDR3 protein: CASSFRDRNQPQHF. DNA of the CDR3: TGTGCCAGCAGCTTCCGGGACAGGAATCAGCCCCAGCATTTT.

The chain couples TRBV6-1 to TRBJ1-4; D ambiguous. The V gene's germline CDR1 is MNHNS and CDR2 SASEGT. This CDR3 comprises 14 residues. V lost 6 bases and J lost 0, with 8 bases in between. CDR3 DNA sequence: TGTGCCAGCAGGGCGGAGGCAACTAATGAAAAACTGTTTTTT. Translating it yields CASRAEATNEKLFF.

The chain combines TRBV25-1 with TRBJ2-7, with no clear D. The V end lost 6 bases, the J end lost 3 bases, and 12 bases lay between the germline ends. The CDR3 consists of 13 residues. Germline lookup yields CDR1 MGHDK and CDR2 SYGVNS. CDR3 coding DNA: TGTGCCAGCAGCGAAAAGCCGTACTACGAGCAGTACTTC. This translates into CASSEKPYYEQYF.

This clone was counted only a few times. The rearrangement joins TRBV5-1 to TRBJ1-4, with 7 bases lining up with TRBD1. The germline gives CDR1 SGHRS, CDR2 YFSETQ. V shed 4 bases, J shed 6 bases, and the junction held 9 bases outside the gene matches. CDR3 length equals 15 residues. The CDR3 nucleotides are TGCGCCAGCAGCGGAACAGGGGATGGGGATGAAAAACTGTTTTTT. Its protein product is CASSGTGDGDEKLFF.

The chain is built from TRBV15 and TRBJ1-3; D is possibly TRBD1 (5 bases). Trimming cost V 1 base and J 2 bases, with 12 bases left between them. The CDR3 spans 16 residues. Germline V lookup: CDR1 LNHNV, CDR2 YYDKDF (reference sequence). The DNA for the CDR3 is TGTGCCACCAGCAGAGCTCCTGCGGGGGCTGGAAACACCATATATTTT. Its protein product is CATSRAPAGAGNTIYF.

The CDR3: CASRVGQVSYEQYF. In DNA, the CDR3 is TGTGCCAGCAGGGTGGGACAGGTCAGCTACGAGCAGTACTTC. The genes are TRBV2 and TRBJ2-7, with 8 bases matching TRBD1. J gave up 3 bases and V 6 bases, and 7 bases lay outside the gene matches. CDR1 and CDR2 from the germline V gene are SNHLY and FYNNEI. The CDR3 consists of 14 residues.

This clone was detected a few times. The chain employs TRBV6-5 and TRBJ2-7; a weak D match, TRBD1 (5 bases). CDR3 size: 13 residues. V gave up 0 bases and J gave up 9 bases, with 12 bases separating them. The germline gives CDR1 MNHEY, CDR2 SVGAGI. The CDR3 protein is CASSYSSQGLQYF. The CDR3, as DNA: TGTGCCAGCAGTTACTCGTCTCAGGGTCTGCAGTACTTC.

V gene TRBV19 combines with J gene TRBJ2-3; tentative D call: TRBD2 (6 bases). The length of the CDR3 is 14 residues. Germline assignment: CDR1 LNHDA and CDR2 SQIVND (reference sequence). V lost 3 bases to trimming and J lost 5 bases, with 12 bases between them. CDR3 DNA sequence: TGTGCCAGTAGTATGTACGGGAGTGTAGATACGCAGTATTTT. It yields the protein CASSMYGSVDTQYF.

V is TRBV6-5 and J is TRBJ2-5; TRBD1 might be the D (5 bases). Judging by the DNA end, TRBJ2-7 fits better; the J call may be wrong. The CDR3 runs 14 residues. Germline V CDR1 and CDR2: MNHEY, SVGAGI. CDR3 amino acids: CASSYSPQADEQYF. Written as DNA, the CDR3 is TGTGCCAGCAGTTACTCGCCACAGGCAGACGAGCAGTACTTC.

With respect to this clone: Other DNA sequences in the sample encode the same CDR3. The CDR3 loop reads CASSTARGGAYEQYF. CDR3 bases: TGTGCCAGCAGCACAGCCCGTGGGGGGGCCTACGAGCAGTACTTC. The chain is built from TRBV28 and TRBJ2-7, with TRBD2 matching over 7 bases. Per germline, CDR1 MDHEN and CDR2 SYDVKM. The CDR3 contains 15 residues. Trimming at V came to 6 bases and at J to 2 bases, leaving 10 bases not matched to a gene. The variable domain in full, with the rest retrieved from reference TRBV28 and TRBJ2-7, is DVKVTQSSRYLVKRTGEKVFLECVQDMDHENMFWYRQDPGLGLRLIYFSYDVKMKEKGDIPEGYSVSREKKERFSLILESASTNQTSMYLCASSTARGGAYEQYFGPGTRLTVT.

The V and J genes are TRBV20-1 and TRBJ2-7, with D possibly matching TRBD1 (5 bases). V was trimmed by 6 bases and J by 3 bases, leaving 9 bases between them. The CDR3 has 11 residues. CDR1 and CDR2 (germline): DFQATT, SNEGSKA (reference sequence). The CDR3 loop reads CSAPRGYEQYF. The CDR3 region has the DNA TGCAGTGCCCCAAGGGGCTACGAGCAGTACTTC.

The rearrangement joins TRBV11-3 to TRBJ2-1, with D perhaps matching TRBD1 (5 bases). The CDR3 contains 15 residues. Germline V gene data show CDR1 as SGHNT and CDR2 as YENEEA. Trimming stripped 2 bases from V and 4 bases from J, with 12 bases between. The DNA of the CDR3 is TGTGCCAGCAGCTTAAGAGCTACAGGATACAATGAGCAGTTCTTC. Amino acids: CASSLRATGYNEQFF.

The DNA of the CDR3 is TGTGCCATCAGCAGGGGAGGACTAGCGGTAGGAGATACGCAGTATTTT. It is translated as CAISRGGLAVGDTQYF. This rearrangement joins TRBV10-3 to TRBJ2-3; 10 bases map to TRBD2. V trimming: 6 bases; J trimming: 5 bases; junction bases outside the gene matches: 11. Germline CDR1 is ENHRY and CDR2 is SYGVKD. The CDR3 loop spans 16 amino acids.

The rearrangement links TRBV5-4 to TRBJ2-7, with TRBD1 matching 7 bases. Losses at the gene ends were 4 bases for V and 6 bases for J; bases not matched to a gene: 10. Germline V CDR1 and CDR2: SGHNT, YYREEE (reference sequence). The CDR3 contains 14 residues. CDR3 DNA sequence: TGTGCCAGCAGCCCTCCCGGGACAGAGGGCGAGCAGTACTTC. This encodes CASSPPGTEGEQYF.